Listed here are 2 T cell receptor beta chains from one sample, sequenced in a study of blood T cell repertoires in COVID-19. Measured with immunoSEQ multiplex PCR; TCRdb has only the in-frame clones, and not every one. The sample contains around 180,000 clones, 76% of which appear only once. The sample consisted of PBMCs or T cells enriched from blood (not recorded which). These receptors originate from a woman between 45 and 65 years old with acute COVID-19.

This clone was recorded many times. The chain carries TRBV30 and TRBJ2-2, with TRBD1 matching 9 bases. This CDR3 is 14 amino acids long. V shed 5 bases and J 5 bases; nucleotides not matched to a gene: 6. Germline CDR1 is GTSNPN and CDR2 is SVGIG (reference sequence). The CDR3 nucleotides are TGTGCCTGGGGTCGACAGGGGGTGACCGGGGAGCTGTTTTTT. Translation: CAWGRQGVTGELFF.

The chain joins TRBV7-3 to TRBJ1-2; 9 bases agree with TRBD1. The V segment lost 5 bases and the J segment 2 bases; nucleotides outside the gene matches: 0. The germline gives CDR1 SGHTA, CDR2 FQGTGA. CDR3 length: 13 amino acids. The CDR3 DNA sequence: TGTGCCAGCAGCGGACAGGGGAACTATGGCTACACCTTC. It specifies CASSGQGNYGYTF.